The T cell receptor beta chain under discussion was sequenced for a study of blood T cell repertoires in COVID-19. Study-wide context: Spain, Italy and the United States supplied samples that represented acute and convalescent COVID-19. The analysed material was cDNA or gDNA that came from T cells, B-cell-depleted T cells, or PBMCs.

CDR1 is LNHDA, CDR2 SQIVND, per germline (reference sequence). Trimming took 5 bases from V and 0 from J; bases not matched to a gene: 9. The CDR3 contains 17 residues. Original handling: Amplification of reference gene primers was used by the study to estimate nucleated cell counts. Sequencing used immunoSEQ multiplex PCR; TCRdb keeps in-frame clones, though not all of them. The V and J calls and clone size come from that table; D and trimming were worked out from the DNA. The sample has 110,000 to 150,000 clones, 85% to 90% seen once. The clonotype was recovered from a woman aged 80 or over with acute or convalescent COVID-19. Input material: peripheral blood. The J gene is TRBJ1-5, the V gene TRBV19, with 8 bases matching TRBD1. The CDR3 nucleotides are TGTGCCAGTAGTCGGACAGGGACGGCTTATAGCAATCAGCCCCAGCATTTT. Its translation is CASSRTGTAYSNQPQHF.